This passage covers 31 T cell receptor beta chains from one sample sequenced in a study of identical twins' blood T cells. TCRdb analysed the 5' RACE reads with MiXCR anew, one entry per CDR3 protein. This table holds hundreds of thousands of distinct CDR3 sequences, approximately 30% found once. The sample comprised PBMCs. Receptor source: a woman between 18 and 55 years old in good health.

Comment on this clonotype: Possible read error: a much larger clone is one base away. This chain connects TRBV18 to TRBJ1-5; the D is unclear. The CDR3 sequence is 13 residues long. Per the germline V gene, CDR1 is KGHSH and CDR2 is LQKENI. CDR3 sequence (DNA): TGTACCAGCTCACCGGACGGAAATCAGCCCCAGCATTTT. Its protein is CTSSPDGNQPQHF.

This clonotype came up many times. The chain is built from TRBV6-2 or TRBV6-3 and TRBJ1-5; tentative D call: TRBD1 (6 bases). V lost 6 bases and J 5 bases, leaving 8 bases between the germline ends. Germline CDR1 is MNHEY and CDR2 is SVGEGT. The CDR3 spans 12 residues. The chain's CDR3 is CASRQGYQPQHF. Written as DNA, the CDR3 is TGTGCCAGCAGACAGGGATATCAGCCCCAGCATTTT.

V and J are TRBV5-1 and TRBJ1-3; no reliable D call. The CDR3 runs to 15 residues. Per the germline V gene, CDR1 is SGHRS and CDR2 is YFSETQ. V shed 7 bases and J shed 0 bases, with 14 bases lying between them. The CDR3 DNA is TGCGCCAGCTCAGCGCTTCCGAGCTCTGGAAACACCATATATTTT. Translating it yields CASSALPSSGNTIYF.

Concerning this clonotype: The junction shows a germline mismatch at one end, possibly a read error. The chain has TRBV9 and TRBJ2-2, with 9 bases lining up with TRBD1. Germline lookup yields CDR1 SGDLS and CDR2 YYNGEE. The CDR3 spans 15 residues. CDR3 DNA: TGTGCCAGCAGCCCCGGGACAGGGTATCCCGGGGGGCTGTTTTTT. It translates to CASSPGTGYPGGLFF.

This clonotype was counted only a few times. V and J are TRBV10-3 and TRBJ2-5; 9 bases are a match to TRBD2. CDR1 and CDR2 from the germline V gene are ENHRY and SYGVKD. V shed 0 bases and J 4 bases; nucleotides not matched to a gene: 9. This CDR3 has 17 residues. The CDR3 DNA reads as TGTGCCATCAGTGAGTCTGTAGCGGGGGTTTTCGGAGAGACCCAGTACTTC. Translating it yields CAISESVAGVFGETQYF.

The table lists this clonotype with a few counts. The genes are TRBV6-1 and TRBJ2-2; 7 nucleotides align to TRBD2. The ends lost 1 base at V and 5 bases at J; junction bases unmatched: 10. The CDR3 runs to 17 residues. The germline CDR1 and CDR2 sequences are MNHNS and SASEGT. Here the CDR3 reads CASSEVRGSGTTGELFF. The CDR3 DNA reads as TGTGCCAGCAGTGAAGTGCGAGGAAGCGGGACGACCGGGGAGCTGTTTTTT.

This sequence joins TRBV3-1 and TRBJ1-2; 10 bases agree with TRBD1. The CDR3 runs 14 residues. Germline values: CDR1 LGHDT, CDR2 YNNKEL (reference sequence). Losses at the gene ends were 4 bases for V and 3 bases for J; bases not matched to a gene: 2. The CDR3 sequence is CASSRGQGHYGYTF. In nucleotides, the CDR3 is TGTGCCAGCAGCCGGGGACAGGGGCACTATGGCTACACCTTC.

A few counts support this clonotype. The chain employs TRBV18 and TRBJ1-1; 9 nucleotides align to TRBD1. J gave up 0 bases and V 2 bases, and 7 bases lay outside the gene matches. Germline V lookup: CDR1 KGHSH, CDR2 LQKENI. This CDR3 has 17 residues. CDR3 coding DNA: TGTGCCAGCTCACCATCCGGGACAGGGACTCTGAACACTGAAGCTTTCTTT. It specifies CASSPSGTGTLNTEAFF.

This clonotype was observed a handful of times. This rearrangement joins TRBV12-3 or TRBV12-4 to TRBJ1-1, with D possibly TRBD1 on 5 matching bases. V was pared by 2 bases and J by 0 bases, with 13 bases between. The CDR3 has 16 amino acids. CDR3 DNA: TGTGCCAGCAGTTTATATGGAGGGGCCATGAACACTGAAGCTTTCTTT. Its translation is CASSLYGGAMNTEAFF.

This clonotype has a count of ten or more. A read error may account for a junction end that differs from germline. The V and J genes are TRBV29-1 and TRBJ2-1, with 7 positions matching TRBD2. Germline CDR1 reads SQVTM; CDR2 reads ANQGSEA. The CDR3 consists of 15 residues. The CDR3 is CSVRGTITSNNEQFF. The CDR3 bases are TGCAGCGTTAGAGGGACTATTACCTCCAACAATGAGCAGTTCTTC.

The V call is TRBV21-1, the J call TRBJ2-7; the table's D call, TRBD2, was not checked against the DNA. TRBV21-1 is noted as a pseudogene. CDR3 length: 15 amino acids. The CDR3 reads CASSPAGGTLNEQYF. The DNA of the CDR3 is TGTGCCAGCAGTCCGGCGGGGGGCACGCTAAACGAGCAGTACTTC.

The rearrangement uses TRBV19 and TRBJ2-1; D is unclear. The CDR3 contains 13 residues. V was trimmed by 0 bases and J by 9 bases, leaving 9 bases between them. Germline loops: CDR1 LNHDA, CDR2 SQIVND (reference sequence). The CDR3 DNA is TGTGCCAGTAGTATAGATCGTCGCGGTGAGCAGTTCTTC. As protein: CASSIDRRGEQFF.

The sample holds many counts of this clonotype. The V gene is TRBV27, the J gene TRBJ2-1, with 7 bases fitting TRBD2. There are 13 residues in the CDR3. Per the germline V gene, CDR1 is MNHEY and CDR2 is SMNVEV (reference sequence). Germline trimming cut 9 bases from V and 2 bases from J; bases unmatched to any gene: 4. CDR3 residues: CASGLDPYNEQFF. Written as DNA, the CDR3 is TGTGCCAGTGGACTAGACCCCTACAATGAGCAGTTCTTC.

This clonotype was observed a handful of times. The CDR3 here is CASSLFTAQEAFF. In DNA, the CDR3 is TGTGCCAGCAGCTTATTTACGGCGCAAGAAGCTTTCTTT. V and J are TRBV7-9 and TRBJ1-1; D is unresolved. CDR1 and CDR2 from the germline V gene are SEHNR and FQNEAQ (reference sequence). V was pared by 2 bases and J by 8 bases, with 12 bases between. The CDR3 spans 13 residues.

This clonotype was seen many times. V and J are TRBV6-5 and TRBJ1-2; 8 nucleotides line up with TRBD1. CDR1 and CDR2 from the germline V gene are MNHEY and SVGAGI. The CDR3 is made up of 17 amino acids. Trimming removed 0 bases from V and 8 bases from J; junction bases left unmatched: 14. CDR3 nucleotide sequence: TGTGCCAGCAGTTACTCGATACAGGGGGGGCGAGTGCAAGGCTACACCTTC. Translating it yields CASSYSIQGGRVQGYTF.

CDR3 region: CASSWGTVDYGYTF. The CDR3 nucleotides are TGCGCCAGCAGCTGGGGGACCGTGGATTATGGCTACACCTTC. V is TRBV5-1 and J is TRBJ1-2; D is possibly TRBD1 (5 bases). The CDR3 contains 14 residues. With 3 bases removed from V and 5 bases from J, the gap between germline ends came to 14 bases. Germline-derived CDR1 and CDR2 are SGHRS and YFSETQ. Supplemented by reference TRBV5-1 and TRBJ1-2, the full variable domain reads KAGVTQTPRYLIKTRGQQVTLSCSPISGHRSVSWYQQTPGQGLQFLFEYFSETQRNKGNFPGRFSGRQFSNSRSEMNVSTLELGDSALYLCASSWGTVDYGYTFGSGTRLTVV.

The chain has TRBV20-1 and TRBJ1-1; 9 bases match TRBD1. Germline V gives CDR1 DFQATT, CDR2 SNEGSKA (reference sequence). This CDR3 is built from 15 residues. V lost 3 bases, J lost 2 bases, and 7 bases stayed unmatched. In DNA, the CDR3 is TGCAGTGCTAGTCCCGGGACAGGGTACAACACTGAAGCTTTCTTT. As protein: CSASPGTGYNTEAFF.

Notes on this clonotype: The junction differs from germline at one of its ends, possibly a read error. The chain combines TRBV5-1 with TRBJ1-1; tentatively, D is TRBD1 (5 bases). The CDR3 totals 12 residues. Per the germline V gene, CDR1 is SGHRS and CDR2 is YFSETQ. The CDR3 is CTSSLAGAEAFF. CDR3 in DNA: TGCACCAGCAGCTTGGCGGGGGCTGAAGCTTTCTTT.

The chain couples TRBV12-3 or TRBV12-4 to TRBJ2-1, with TRBD2 as a possible D gene (5 bases). The length of the CDR3 is 13 residues. The ends were cut back, 7 bases at V and 8 bases at J, with 15 bases in the middle. In nucleotides, the CDR3 is TGTGCCAGCACGGGGATTTTCGACGATGAGCAGTTCTTC. Encoded protein: CASTGIFDDEQFF.

The chain employs TRBV5-5 and TRBJ1-4; weak D call: TRBD1 (5 bases). The germline gives CDR1 SGHKS, CDR2 YYEKEE (reference sequence). V was shortened by 3 bases and J by 1 base, with 13 bases between the two germline ends. CDR3 length: 16 residues. CDR3 nucleotide sequence: TGTGCCAGCAGCTCGACCCCGACAGAAACTAATGAAAAACTGTTTTTT. Amino acids: CASSSTPTETNEKLFF.

Comments on this clonotype: A clone one base away is much larger, so this may be a read error. V is TRBV20-1 and J is TRBJ2-5; no reliable D call. The CDR3 contains 13 residues. From germline, CDR1 is DFQATT and CDR2 SNEGSKA (reference sequence). Trimming took 5 bases from V and 6 from J, leaving 16 bases between them. DNA for the CDR3: TGCAGTGCTTCCGGAGTAGTGGTTAAGACCCAGTACTTC. This encodes CSASGVVVKTQYF.

The rearrangement uses TRBV11-2 and TRBJ1-2; 8 nucleotides agree with TRBD1. The CDR3 consists of 14 residues. J lost 9 bases, V lost 4 bases, and 10 bases had no gene match. Germline CDR1 is SGHAT and CDR2 is FQNNGV. This CDR3 is CASSYEPGQGSYTF. The CDR3 region has the DNA TGTGCCAGCAGCTACGAACCCGGACAGGGTAGCTACACCTTC.

The rearrangement uses TRBV6-5 and TRBJ2-2, with D tentatively TRBD2 (6 bases). Germline CDR1 is MNHEY and CDR2 is SVGAGI. V was clipped by 6 bases and J by 6 bases, with 17 bases between them. The CDR3 runs to 15 residues. CDR3 bases: TGTGCCAGCAGCACACTAGCCCCACCGGCCGGGGAGCTGTTTTTT. It is translated as CASSTLAPPAGELFF.

The V gene is TRBV5-6, the J gene TRBJ2-2; TRBD1 might be the D (5 bases). V was pared by 4 bases and J by 2 bases, with 15 bases between. This CDR3 spans 16 amino acids. CDR1 is SGHDT, CDR2 YYEEEE, per germline. CDR3: CASSPLGEPNTGELFF. In DNA form, the CDR3 reads TGTGCCAGCAGCCCCCTAGGGGAACCAAACACCGGGGAGCTGTTTTTT.

This clonotype was recorded a few times. This rearrangement joins TRBV24-1 to TRBJ2-5; D unclear. Germline V gives CDR1 KGHDR, CDR2 SFDVKD. This CDR3 contains 15 residues. V was clipped by 0 bases and J by 4 bases, with 11 bases between them. The CDR3 loop is CATSDLGRARETQYF. Written as DNA, the CDR3 is TGTGCCACCAGTGATTTGGGTAGGGCACGAGAGACCCAGTACTTC.

This clonotype appeared a few times. This may be a read error, as it is one base from a much larger clone. The genes are TRBV27 and TRBJ1-2, with D perhaps TRBD1 (5 bases). The CDR3 has 16 amino acids. V was trimmed by 0 bases and J by 7 bases, leaving 18 bases between them. Germline CDR1 and CDR2: MNHEY and SMNVEV (reference sequence). The CDR3 reads CASSLSSGDSRCGYTF. In nucleotides, the CDR3 is TGTGCCAGCAGTTTATCCTCAGGCGACAGCCGCTGTGGCTACACCTTC.

The V and J genes are TRBV9 and TRBJ2-2; TRBD2 agrees at 10 bases. Germline assignment: CDR1 SGDLS and CDR2 YYNGEE. V lost 4 bases, J lost 7 bases, and 7 bases stayed unmatched. This CDR3 has 15 residues. CDR3 sequence: CASSPSSGSFGELFF. The CDR3 nucleotides read TGTGCCAGCAGCCCCTCTAGCGGGAGTTTCGGGGAGCTGTTTTTT.

A note on this clonotype: One base away lies a much larger clone, so this may be a sequencing read error. The chain couples TRBV20-1 to TRBJ1-1; D not certain. The germline CDR1 and CDR2 sequences are DFQATT and SNEGSKA (reference sequence). Trimming left V 4 bases short and J 0 bases short, with 12 bases between. This CDR3 region has 14 residues. As DNA, the CDR3 is TGCAGTGCTATTCGGTGGGCAATGAACACTGAAGCTTTCTTT. Residues: CSAIRWAMNTEAFF.

The rearrangement joins TRBV5-4 to TRBJ1-3; D uncertain. Trimming shortened V by 4 bases and J by 0 bases, and 11 bases separated the two germline ends. The length of the CDR3 is 15 residues. Germline lookup yields CDR1 SGHNT and CDR2 YYREEE (reference sequence). The CDR3 bases are TGTGCCAGCAGCATCCTAGAGAGCTCTGGAAACACCATATATTTT. Encoded protein: CASSILESSGNTIYF.

This clonotype appeared many times. The chain couples TRBV5-1 to TRBJ2-3; no definite D call. There are 15 residues in the CDR3. The ends were cut back, 2 bases at V and 0 bases at J, with 10 bases in the middle. Germline V gene lookup returns CDR1 SGHRS and CDR2 YFSETQ. The CDR3 nucleotides are TGCGCCAGCAGCTTTTCTGGACGGAGCACAGATACGCAGTATTTT. It translates to CASSFSGRSTDTQYF.

This clonotype showed up many times. The chain combines TRBV29-1 with TRBJ1-1; unclear D gene. The V gene's germline CDR1 is SQVTM and CDR2 ANQGSEA. V lost 3 bases and J 1 base, leaving 9 bases between the germline ends. The CDR3 runs 13 residues. The DNA for the CDR3 is TGCAGCGTTGACAAGGACCAGAACACTGAAGCTTTCTTT. This translates into CSVDKDQNTEAFF.